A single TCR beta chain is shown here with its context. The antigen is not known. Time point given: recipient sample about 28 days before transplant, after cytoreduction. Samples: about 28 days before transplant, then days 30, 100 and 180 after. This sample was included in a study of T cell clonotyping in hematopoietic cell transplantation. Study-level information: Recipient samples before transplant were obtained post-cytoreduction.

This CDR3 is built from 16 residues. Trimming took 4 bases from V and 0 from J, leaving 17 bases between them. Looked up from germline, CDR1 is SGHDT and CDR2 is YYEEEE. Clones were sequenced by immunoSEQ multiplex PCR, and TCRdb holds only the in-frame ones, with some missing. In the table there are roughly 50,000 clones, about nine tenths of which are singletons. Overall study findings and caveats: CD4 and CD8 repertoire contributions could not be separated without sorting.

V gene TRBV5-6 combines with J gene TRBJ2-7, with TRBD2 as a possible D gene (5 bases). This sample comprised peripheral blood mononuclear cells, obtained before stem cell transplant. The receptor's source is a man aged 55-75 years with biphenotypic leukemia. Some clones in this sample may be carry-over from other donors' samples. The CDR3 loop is CASSSWAGQSSYEQYF. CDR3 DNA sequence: TGTGCCAGCAGCAGCTGGGCGGGCCAGAGCTCCTACGAGCAGTACTTC.